Presented here are 22 T cell receptor beta chains from one specimen sequenced in a study of T-cell reconstitution after alpha-beta-depleted transplantation in children. The authors prepared the TCRbeta library with unique molecular identifiers. TCRdb re-derived calls from the PCR reads in MiXCR, one entry per CDR3 protein. In the table there are roughly 150,000 distinct CDR3 sequences, roughly 11% of which are singletons. Material: PBMCs, obtained before TCRalphabeta/CD19-depleted stem cell transplant. All receptors derive from a boy under 10 years old with acute myeloid leukemia, due to receive a stem cell transplant.

At least ten counts were recorded for this clonotype. J is TRBJ2-7 and V is TRBV29-1; the D is unclear. V lost 5 bases to trimming and J lost 0 bases, with 8 bases between them. In germline, CDR1 is SQVTM, CDR2 ANQGSEA. This CDR3 is 12 amino acids long. The CDR3 nucleotides read TGCAGCGTTCCCGGAGACTCCTACGAGCAGTACTTC. Its translation: CSVPGDSYEQYF.

Ten or more counts support this clonotype. The V call is TRBV9, the J call TRBJ2-1, with 8 bases lining up with TRBD2. The CDR3 contains 16 residues. CDR1 SGDLS and CDR2 YYNGEE come from the germline V gene. Unmatched junction bases numbered 7, after V lost 2 bases and J lost 3 bases. The CDR3 DNA is TGTGCCAGCAGCGTGAGCGGACTAGCAGACTACAATGAGCAGTTCTTC. Translated, it gives CASSVSGLADYNEQFF.

This clonotype was detected ten times or more. The chain recombines TRBV7-8 with TRBJ2-1; 7 nucleotides match TRBD2. This CDR3 contains 16 residues. In germline, CDR1 is SGHVS, CDR2 FQNEAQ. With V trimmed by 4 bases and J by 5 bases, 11 bases remained unmatched. The CDR3 here is CASSWGGGRTNNEQFF. CDR3 sequence (DNA): TGTGCCAGCAGCTGGGGGGGTGGGCGGACTAACAATGAGCAGTTCTTC.

There are many counts of this clonotype. The chain has TRBV20-1 and TRBJ1-2; D is ambiguous. The CDR3 is 13 amino acids. Trimming removed 6 bases from V and 2 bases from J, with 13 bases in between. The germline V gene encodes CDR1 DFQATT and CDR2 SNEGSKA (reference sequence). The CDR3 DNA follows: TGCAGTGCCGCGAAGAGTTCAAACTATGGCTACACCTTC. Residues: CSAAKSSNYGYTF.

The chain uses TRBV27 and TRBJ2-5, with TRBD2 matching 12 bases. CDR1 is MNHEY and CDR2 is SMNVEV in the germline V gene (reference sequence). V lost 4 bases to trimming and J lost 0 bases; unmatched junction nucleotides: 18. The CDR3 has 21 amino acids. The CDR3 sequence is CASSSLTGRWTSGVYQETQYF. The CDR3 bases are TGTGCCAGCAGTTCCCTTACAGGGCGTTGGACTAGCGGGGTGTACCAAGAGACCCAGTACTTC.

This clonotype was counted at least ten times. The CDR3 sequence is CASSLGDGSGPQHF. CDR3 nucleotide sequence: TGCGCCAGCAGCTTGGGGGATGGGTCCGGGCCCCAGCATTTT. V gene TRBV5-1 combines with J gene TRBJ1-5; the D is unclear. Looked up from germline, CDR1 is SGHRS and CDR2 is YFSETQ. The CDR3 contains 14 residues. V shed 0 bases and J shed 9 bases, with 13 bases lying between them.

In this sample, this clonotype turned up many times. J is TRBJ2-7 and V is TRBV7-9; TRBD1 agrees at 12 bases. Germline V gene lookup returns CDR1 SEHNR and CDR2 FQNEAQ (reference sequence). The V segment lost 4 bases and the J segment 5 bases; nucleotides outside the gene matches: 12. This CDR3 is 17 amino acids long. The CDR3, as DNA: TGTGCCAGCAGCTCGCCCGGGACAGGGGGCGCGGTCGACGAGCAGTACTTC. Translating gives CASSSPGTGGAVDEQYF.

This clonotype occurred many times. V is TRBV4-1 and J is TRBJ1-5; D uncertain. The germline gives CDR1 MGHRA, CDR2 YSYEKL. Trimming pared 6 bases from V and 2 bases from J, leaving 17 bases between. The CDR3 runs to 16 residues. Here the CDR3 DNA reads TGCGCCAGCAGTAAGGAATACGGGGTTCGCAATCAGCCCCAGCATTTT. This encodes CASSKEYGVRNQPQHF.

The rearrangement uses TRBV11-2 and TRBJ1-4; D gene unclear. From germline, CDR1 is SGHAT and CDR2 FQNNGV. Deletions cut 1 base from V and 3 bases from J, with 15 bases between. This CDR3 has 17 amino acids. In DNA form, the CDR3 reads TGTGCCAGCAGCTTAGTTGTCACTTTGAGGTCTAATGAAAAACTGTTTTTT. Its translation is CASSLVVTLRSNEKLFF.

In its sample, this clonotype was seen many times. J is TRBJ2-1 and V is TRBV12-3 or TRBV12-4; a possible D gene is TRBD1 (5 bases). V dropped 1 base and J dropped 1 base, with 8 bases sitting between them. The CDR3 runs to 15 residues. The chain's CDR3 is CASSLGQFSYNEQFF. DNA for the CDR3: TGTGCCAGCAGTTTAGGACAGTTTTCCTACAATGAGCAGTTCTTC.

The chain combines TRBV28 with TRBJ2-7; tentatively, D is TRBD1 (6 bases). Germline V CDR1 and CDR2: MDHEN, SYDVKM. V lost 5 bases and J 6 bases, leaving 11 bases between the germline ends. The CDR3 consists of 12 residues. Written as DNA, the CDR3 is TGTGCCAGCAGTGCGGCCAGGGGCGAGCAGTACTTC. Translating it yields CASSAARGEQYF. The whole variable domain, filled in from reference TRBV28 and TRBJ2-7, reads DVKVTQSSRYLVKRTGEKVFLECVQDMDHENMFWYRQDPGLGLRLIYFSYDVKMKEKGDIPEGYSVSREKKERFSLILESASTNQTSMYLCASSAARGEQYFGPGTRLTVT.

This clonotype was detected ten times or more. The chain couples TRBV3-1 to TRBJ2-7, with 9 bases identical to TRBD2. The length of the CDR3 is 14 residues. J was trimmed by 3 bases and V by 0 bases; bases with no gene match: 0. Germline loops: CDR1 LGHDT, CDR2 YNNKEL (reference sequence). Here the CDR3 DNA reads TGTGCCAGCAGCCAAGAAGCGGGGGGCTACGAGCAGTACTTC. This sequence encodes CASSQEAGGYEQYF.

This clonotype came up many times. The rearrangement uses TRBV11-1 and TRBJ2-1; D not certain. In germline, CDR1 is SGHAT, CDR2 FQDESV (reference sequence). V lost 5 bases, J lost 0 bases, and 20 bases lay in between. The CDR3 extends over 18 amino acids. The DNA for the CDR3 is TGTGCCAGCAGCCAAAGGAAGGCAGGTTTGAGCTCCTACAATGAGCAGTTCTTC. Its translation: CASSQRKAGLSSYNEQFF.

On this clonotype itself: Being one base from a much bigger clone, this may be a read error. The chain carries TRBV27 and TRBJ1-2; 8 bases are shared with TRBD1. The germline V gene has CDR1 MNHEY and CDR2 SMNVEV (reference sequence). The length of the CDR3 is 14 residues. The CDR3 nucleotides are TGTGCCAGCAGTTTGACAGGGGAGGGCTATGGCGACACCTTC. Residues: CASSLTGEGYGDTF.

The chain combines TRBV28 with TRBJ2-7; 11 bases agree with TRBD1. Germline V gene lookup returns CDR1 MDHEN and CDR2 SYDVKM. V trimming: 6 bases; J trimming: 4 bases; junction bases outside the gene matches: 8. The length of the CDR3 is 15 residues. In DNA form, the CDR3 reads TGTGCCAGCAGGCTGACGGGACAGGGGGTGTACGAGCAGTACTTC. Protein product: CASRLTGQGVYEQYF.

This clonotype has ten or more counts. This chain links TRBV29-1 with TRBJ1-5; possible D gene TRBD1, 6 bases. V dropped 4 bases and J dropped 7 bases, with 14 bases sitting between them. Per germline, CDR1 SQVTM and CDR2 ANQGSEA. The CDR3 is 13 amino acids. CDR3 sequence (DNA): TGCAGCGTTGTGCAGGGGTTTGGGCAGCCCCAGCATTTT. Its protein product is CSVVQGFGQPQHF.

This clonotype was recorded many times. The V call is TRBV5-1, the J call TRBJ1-3, with 7 positions matching TRBD1. Germline V gives CDR1 SGHRS, CDR2 YFSETQ. J gave up 3 bases and V 0 bases, and 6 bases lay outside the gene matches. This CDR3 is 16 amino acids long. CDR3 protein: CASSLGQGLSGNTIYF. DNA for the CDR3: TGCGCCAGCAGCTTGGGACAGGGATTAAGTGGAAACACCATATATTTT. The variable domain in full, completed from reference TRBV5-1 and TRBJ1-3, reads KAGVTQTPRYLIKTRGQQVTLSCSPISGHRSVSWYQQTPGQGLQFLFEYFSETQRNKGNFPGRFSGRQFSNSRSEMNVSTLELGDSALYLCASSLGQGLSGNTIYFGEGSWLTVV.

This clonotype appeared many times. The chain combines TRBV9 with TRBJ1-2, with D unresolved. There are 13 residues in the CDR3. Germline V gives CDR1 SGDLS, CDR2 YYNGEE. Trimming removed 0 bases from V and 8 bases from J, with 11 bases in between. Written as DNA, the CDR3 is TGTGCCAGCAGCGTAGCTTCGGGTCGGGGCTACACCTTC. The encoded protein is CASSVASGRGYTF.

This clonotype was observed at least ten times. The chain links TRBV5-1 to TRBJ2-3; 12 bases match TRBD2. This CDR3 region has 15 residues. Germline trimming cut 3 bases from V and 3 bases from J; bases unmatched to any gene: 2. CDR1 SGHRS and CDR2 YFSETQ come from the germline V gene. CDR3: CASSWTSGVTDTQYF. In nucleotides, the CDR3 is TGCGCCAGCAGCTGGACTAGCGGGGTTACAGATACGCAGTATTTT.

This clonotype has at least ten counts. This chain links TRBV29-1 with TRBJ1-2; D is undetermined. CDR3 length: 14 amino acids. Germline V gene lookup returns CDR1 SQVTM and CDR2 ANQGSEA. V lost 4 bases, J lost 8 bases, and 20 bases lay in between. This chain's CDR3 is CSVVWQPLYEGYTF. CDR3 in DNA: TGCAGCGTTGTTTGGCAGCCTCTTTACGAGGGCTACACCTTC.

This clonotype showed up many times. The junction departs from the called germline gene at one end, perhaps through a read error. The chain couples TRBV7-7 to TRBJ2-3; possibly TRBD1 for D (5 bases). Germline loops: CDR1 SSHAT, CDR2 FNYEAQ (reference sequence). CDR3 length: 14 amino acids. As DNA, the CDR3 is TGTGCTAGCAGCGCCCAGGGTCACACAGATACGCAGTATTTT. The encoded protein is CASSAQGHTDTQYF.

This clonotype appeared many times. The chain joins TRBV28 to TRBJ2-6; the D is unclear. This CDR3 is built from 15 residues. Germline V gene sequence: CDR1 MDHEN, CDR2 SYDVKM. Trimming shortened V by 2 bases and J by 0 bases, and 5 bases separated the two germline ends. The CDR3 reads CASSLSNSGANVLTF. The DNA for the CDR3 is TGTGCCAGCAGTTTAAGCAACTCTGGGGCCAACGTCCTGACTTTC. Based on the CDR3 plus reference TRBV28 and TRBJ2-6, the full variable domain is DVKVTQSSRYLVKRTGEKVFLECVQDMDHENMFWYRQDPGLGLRLIYFSYDVKMKEKGDIPEGYSVSREKKERFSLILESASTNQTSMYLCASSLSNSGANVLTFGAGSRLTVL.